Sequencing of this TCR beta chain was carried out in a study of a mutant IDH1 vaccine in newly diagnosed glioma. Study summary: Vaccination started 4-6 weeks after radiotherapy alone, or with temozolomide cycles. At week 47 came visit V13, while visit V12 had come at week 35.

Clones were sequenced by immunoSEQ multiplex PCR, and TCRdb holds only the in-frame ones, with some missing. The profile shows 40,000 or so clones, around 82% of them singletons. In the case of this clone: What it binds is unknown.

The CDR3 sequence is 15 residues long. Trimming stripped 4 bases from V and 0 bases from J, with 12 bases between. The germline gives CDR1 SGHTA, CDR2 FQGNSA. Time point specified: week 47, end of study. Doses of 300 ug of mutant IDH1 20-mer peptide were given with topical imiquimod. The rearrangement uses TRBV7-2 and TRBJ1-1; the D gene is possibly TRBD1 (5 bases). Sample: PBMCs, taken from a glioma patient whose treatment included an IDH1 peptide vaccine. The sequence came from a man aged 18 to 30 with glioma. Some clones in this sample may be carry-over from other donors' samples. The CDR3 protein is CASSSLQGLNTEAFF. CDR3 coding DNA: TGTGCCAGCAGCTCATTGCAGGGACTGAACACTGAAGCTTTCTTT.